A selection of T cell receptor beta chains follows, all from one sample in a study of monozygotic twins with inflammatory bowel disease. One entry per CDR3 protein, without DNA, is what TCRdb gives after re-calling the 5' RACE reads. The specimen's table records about 170,000 distinct CDR3 sequences. Sequencing was done on a sample of blood. These receptors all come from a human donor with ulcerative colitis or Crohn's disease, or a healthy co-twin of an affected twin (not recorded which). CDR3s include the opening cysteine and the closing phenylalanine or tryptophan. Fields, in order: J gene, V gene, CDR3 protein.

J gene: TRBJ2-2
V gene: TRBV5-4
CDR3 protein: CASSSGQRQGPNTGELFF

J gene: TRBJ1-5
V gene: TRBV20-1
CDR3 protein: CSAREQGGWSNQPQHF

J gene: TRBJ2-1
V gene: TRBV6-6
CDR3 protein: CASSYSPDNEQFF

J gene: TRBJ2-5
V gene: TRBV7-9
CDR3 protein: CASSLGAPQETQYF

J gene: TRBJ2-2
V gene: TRBV6-1
CDR3 protein: CASTRYQGRGELFF

J gene: TRBJ2-7
V gene: TRBV5-1
CDR3 protein: CASSWGLAGDEQYF

J gene: TRBJ1-5
V gene: TRBV20-1
CDR3 protein: CSARRGRDQPQHF

J gene: TRBJ2-1
V gene: TRBV29-1
CDR3 protein: CSVGSYSYNEQFF

J gene: TRBJ1-5
V gene: TRBV4-1
CDR3 protein: CASSLRGGQGGYSNQPQHF

J gene: TRBJ2-4
V gene: TRBV7-2
CDR3 protein: CASSSGTPNIQYF

J gene: TRBJ2-7
V gene: TRBV10-3
CDR3 protein: CAISESVGGGEQYF

J gene: TRBJ1-2
V gene: TRBV5-6
CDR3 protein: CASSFGRRGQGYGYTF

J gene: TRBJ2-3
V gene: TRBV4-1
CDR3 protein: CASSQDSSGVNTDTQYF

J gene: TRBJ2-3
V gene: TRBV28
CDR3 protein: CASTDVSTDTQYF

J gene: TRBJ1-6
V gene: TRBV20-1
CDR3 protein: CSAIRAYNSPLHF

J gene: TRBJ2-1
V gene: TRBV20-1
CDR3 protein: CSARTSGSWGSYNEQFF

J gene: TRBJ1-2
V gene: TRBV20-1
CDR3 protein: CSARDKAGAGYTF

J gene: TRBJ2-1
V gene: TRBV5-8
CDR3 protein: CASSLFSGRMGEQFF

J gene: TRBJ2-7
V gene: TRBV4-2
CDR3 protein: CASSQSQGLAGFYEQYF

J gene: TRBJ2-1
V gene: TRBV7-8
CDR3 protein: CASSRAGESEQFF

J gene: TRBJ2-3
V gene: TRBV5-1
CDR3 protein: CASSLEQASTDTQYF

J gene: TRBJ1-6
V gene: TRBV13
CDR3 protein: CASRGGADNSPLHF

J gene: TRBJ2-7
V gene: TRBV9
CDR3 protein: CASSPRTDAYEQYF

J gene: TRBJ2-7
V gene: TRBV28
CDR3 protein: CASGNLAGGHEQYF

J gene: TRBJ1-1
V gene: TRBV4-2
CDR3 protein: CASSQDIHGTNPEAFF

J gene: TRBJ1-4
V gene: TRBV20-1
CDR3 protein: CSARDGAGPNEKLFF

J gene: TRBJ2-3
V gene: TRBV4-1
CDR3 protein: CASSQDGGGSRADTQYF

J gene: TRBJ2-1
V gene: TRBV9
CDR3 protein: CASSVDPRRYNEQFF

J gene: TRBJ1-2
V gene: TRBV4-2
CDR3 protein: CASSQGAADGGYTF

J gene: TRBJ2-1
V gene: TRBV20-1
CDR3 protein: CSAIHGSSYNEQFF

J gene: TRBJ2-3
V gene: TRBV5-1
CDR3 protein: CASSLDSATGGTDTQYF

J gene: TRBJ2-6
V gene: TRBV27
CDR3 protein: CASSPDRDGANVLTF

J gene: TRBJ1-1
V gene: TRBV24-1
CDR3 protein: CATSDPKTEAFF

J gene: TRBJ2-7
V gene: TRBV28
CDR3 protein: CASSGDSLYEQYF

J gene: TRBJ2-1
V gene: TRBV7-3
CDR3 protein: CASSLESSGKAFF

J gene: TRBJ2-2
V gene: TRBV4-1
CDR3 protein: CASSQDRLVGIPGELFF

J gene: TRBJ1-2
V gene: TRBV12-3/TRBV12-4
CDR3 protein: CASSFDRPYGYTF

J gene: TRBJ1-2
V gene: TRBV7-2
CDR3 protein: CASHPGGFSYGYTF

J gene: TRBJ2-1
V gene: TRBV11-2
CDR3 protein: CASTLGGRDRNEQFF

J gene: TRBJ2-1
V gene: TRBV10-3
CDR3 protein: CASRGGGDSYNEQFF